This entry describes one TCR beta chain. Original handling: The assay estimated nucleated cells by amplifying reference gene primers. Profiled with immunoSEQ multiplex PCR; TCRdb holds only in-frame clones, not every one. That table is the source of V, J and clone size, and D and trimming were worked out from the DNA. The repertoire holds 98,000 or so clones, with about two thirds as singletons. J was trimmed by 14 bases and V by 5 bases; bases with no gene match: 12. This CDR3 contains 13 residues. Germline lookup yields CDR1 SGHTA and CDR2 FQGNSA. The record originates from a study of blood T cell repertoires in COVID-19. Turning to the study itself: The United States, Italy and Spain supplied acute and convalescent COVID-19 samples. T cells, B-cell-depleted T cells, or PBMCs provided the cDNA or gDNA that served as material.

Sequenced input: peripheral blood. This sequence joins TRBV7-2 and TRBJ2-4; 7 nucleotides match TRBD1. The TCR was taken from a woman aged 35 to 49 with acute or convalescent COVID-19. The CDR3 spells CASSRTSGTDKYF. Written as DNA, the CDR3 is TGTGCCAGCAGCCGCACCTCCGGGACAGACAAGTACTTC.